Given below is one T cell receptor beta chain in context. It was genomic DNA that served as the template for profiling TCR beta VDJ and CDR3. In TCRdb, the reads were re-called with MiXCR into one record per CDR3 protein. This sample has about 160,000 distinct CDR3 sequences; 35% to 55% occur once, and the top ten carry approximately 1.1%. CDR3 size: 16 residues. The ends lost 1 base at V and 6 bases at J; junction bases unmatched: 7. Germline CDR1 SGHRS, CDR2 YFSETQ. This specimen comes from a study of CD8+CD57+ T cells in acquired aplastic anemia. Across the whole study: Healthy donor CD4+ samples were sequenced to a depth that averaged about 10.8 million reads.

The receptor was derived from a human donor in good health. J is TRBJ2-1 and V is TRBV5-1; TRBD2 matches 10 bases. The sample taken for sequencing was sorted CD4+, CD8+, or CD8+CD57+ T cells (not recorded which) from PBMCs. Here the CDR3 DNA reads TGCGCCAGCAGCTTGAGTTGGGCTAGCGGGAGCAATGAGCAGTTCTTC. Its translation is CASSLSWASGSNEQFF.